This TCR beta chain was identified during a study of identical twins. TCRdb fed the 5' RACE reads into MiXCR, producing one record per CDR3 protein. Counted here are a few hundred thousand distinct CDR3 sequences, approximately 10% occurring once; the ten biggest clones make up approximately 3%. General study points: Conclusions were based on cross-sectional statistical analysis, without following the same donors.

The germline V gene encodes CDR1 MNHEY and CDR2 SVGAGI. This CDR3 comprises 17 residues. Trimming took off 0 bases at V and 0 bases at J, with 13 bases between the two ends. A note on this clonotype: Its target is not known.

The same data also went into a second study, on yellow fever vaccine responses in identical twins.

The sample taken for sequencing was PBMCs. This chain joins TRBV6-5 and TRBJ2-3; no definite D call. The TCR sequence derives from a woman in her late teens or twenties in good health. This chain's CDR3 is CASSYSSGPRSTDTQYF. CDR3 nucleotide sequence: TGTGCCAGCAGTTACTCGTCCGGGCCTCGGAGCACAGATACGCAGTATTTT.